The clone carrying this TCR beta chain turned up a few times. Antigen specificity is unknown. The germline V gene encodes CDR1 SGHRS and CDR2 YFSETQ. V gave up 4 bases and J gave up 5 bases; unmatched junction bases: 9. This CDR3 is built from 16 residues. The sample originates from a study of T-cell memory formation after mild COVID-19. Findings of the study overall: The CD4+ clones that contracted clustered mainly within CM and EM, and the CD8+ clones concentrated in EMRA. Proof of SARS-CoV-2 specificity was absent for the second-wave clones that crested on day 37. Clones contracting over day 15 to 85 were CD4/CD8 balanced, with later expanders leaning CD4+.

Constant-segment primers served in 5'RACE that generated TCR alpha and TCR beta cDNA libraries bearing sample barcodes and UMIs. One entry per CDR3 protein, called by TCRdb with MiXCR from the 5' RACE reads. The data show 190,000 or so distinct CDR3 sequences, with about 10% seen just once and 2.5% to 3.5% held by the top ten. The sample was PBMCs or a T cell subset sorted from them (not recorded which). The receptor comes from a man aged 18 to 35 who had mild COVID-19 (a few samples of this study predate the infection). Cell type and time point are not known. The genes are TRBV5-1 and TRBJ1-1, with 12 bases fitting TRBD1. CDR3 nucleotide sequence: TGCGCCAGCAGCCCGGGACAGGGGGCGCGGCGGACTGAAGCTTTCTTT. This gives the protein CASSPGQGARRTEAFF.